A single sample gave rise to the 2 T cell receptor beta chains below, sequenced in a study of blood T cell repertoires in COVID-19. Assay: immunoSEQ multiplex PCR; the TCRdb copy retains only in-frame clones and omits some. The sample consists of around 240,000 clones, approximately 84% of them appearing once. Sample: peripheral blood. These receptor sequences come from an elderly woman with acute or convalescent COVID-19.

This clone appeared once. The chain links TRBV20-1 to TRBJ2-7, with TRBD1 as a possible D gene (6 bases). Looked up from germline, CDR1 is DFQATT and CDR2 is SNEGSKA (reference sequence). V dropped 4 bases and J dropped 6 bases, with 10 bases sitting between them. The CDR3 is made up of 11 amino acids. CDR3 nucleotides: TGCAGTGCTAAACAGGGTCCCGAGCAGTACTTC. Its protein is CSAKQGPEQYF.

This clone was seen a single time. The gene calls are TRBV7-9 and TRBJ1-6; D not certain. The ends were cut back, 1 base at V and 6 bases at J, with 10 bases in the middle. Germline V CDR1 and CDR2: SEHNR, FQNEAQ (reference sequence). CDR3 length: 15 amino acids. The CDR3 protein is CASSLVTDSNSPLHF. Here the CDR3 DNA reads TGTGCCAGCAGCTTAGTTACAGATAGTAATTCACCCCTCCACTTT.